The subject of this entry is one T cell receptor beta chain. The entry originates in a study of blood T cell repertoires in COVID-19. Background on the study: The United States, Italy and Spain were the sources of the acute and convalescent COVID-19 samples. The cDNA or gDNA used as material had been derived from T cells, B-cell-depleted T cells, or PBMCs.

Using immunoSEQ multiplex PCR, the repertoire was profiled, and TCRdb retains in-frame clones only, with some absent. Here the sample spans about 140,000 clones, about three quarters being singletons. Germline CDR1 is SEHNR and CDR2 is FQNEAQ (reference sequence). The trim removed 4 bases at V and 0 bases at J, leaving 3 bases unmatched. The CDR3 sequence is 14 residues long. The TCR originated in an older man with acute or convalescent COVID-19. The chain is built from TRBV7-9 and TRBJ2-7; 7 nucleotides align to TRBD2. The specimen was peripheral blood. The CDR3 reads CASSSSGVSYEQYF. The CDR3 DNA reads TGTGCCAGCAGCTCGAGCGGGGTCTCCTACGAGCAGTACTTC.